The 26 T cell receptor beta chains below come from one sample, sequenced in a study of blood T cell repertoires in COVID-19. The assay was immunoSEQ multiplex PCR, and TCRdb's table has in-frame clones only and misses some. The sample lists some 20,000 clones, 87% occurring once. Sequenced material: peripheral blood. The receptors originated from a human donor in a cohort sampled during active COVID-19. The donor label of this sample is uncertain.

DNA of the CDR3: TGCGCCAGCAGCTTAGGAGGTGACTTCTTCACAGATACGCAGTATTTT. Amino acid sequence: CASSLGGDFFTDTQYF. This chain joins TRBV5-1 and TRBJ2-3, with a tentative D call TRBD2 (5 bases). This CDR3 has 16 residues. The V end lost 2 bases, the J end lost 2 bases, and 15 bases lay between the germline ends. From germline, CDR1 is SGHRS and CDR2 YFSETQ. Full variable domain (rest looked up from reference TRBV5-1 and TRBJ2-3): KAGVTQTPRYLIKTRGQQVTLSCSPISGHRSVSWYQQTPGQGLQFLFEYFSETQRNKGNFPGRFSGRQFSNSRSEMNVSTLELGDSALYLCASSLGGDFFTDTQYFGPGTRLTVL.

This clone came up a few times. The chain uses TRBV3-1 (or the pseudogene TRBV3-2) and TRBJ2-4, with D possibly TRBD2 on 7 matching bases. The CDR3 loop spans 17 amino acids. Trimming cost V 8 bases and J 1 base, with 21 bases left between them. CDR1 LGHDT and CDR2 YNNKEL come from the germline V gene (reference sequence). In DNA, the CDR3 is TGTGCCAGCTCTGGGGGGGCGAACCGAGGGGCCAAAAACATTCAGTACTTC. It specifies CASSGGANRGAKNIQYF.

V usage is TRBV2 and J usage is TRBJ2-1; TRBD2 might be the D (6 bases). V lost 5 bases to trimming and J lost 2 bases, with 19 bases between them. This CDR3 comprises 17 residues. Germline V gene lookup returns CDR1 SNHLY and CDR2 FYNNEI. This chain's CDR3 is CASSSGGGAGTYNEQFF. DNA for the CDR3: TGTGCCAGCAGTTCGGGTGGGGGAGCGGGTACCTACAATGAGCAGTTCTTC. Full variable domain (missing parts from reference TRBV2 and TRBJ2-1): EPEVTQTPSHQVTQMGQEVILRCVPISNHLYFYWYRQILGQKVEFLVSFYNNEISEKSEIFDDQFSVERPDGSNFTLKIRSTKLEDSAMYFCASSSGGGAGTYNEQFFGPGTRLTVL.

The V call is TRBV5-6, the J call TRBJ2-7; perhaps TRBD2 as D (6 bases). The CDR3 contains 12 residues. V was trimmed by 4 bases and J by 5 bases, leaving 10 bases between them. Germline V gene sequence: CDR1 SGHDT, CDR2 YYEEEE. CDR3 residues: CASSRERDEQYF. CDR3 sequence (DNA): TGTGCCAGCAGCCGTGAGCGGGACGAGCAGTACTTC.

The CDR3, as DNA: TGTGCCAGCAGCTTCCCAGGGGATGGAAACACCATATATTTT. It encodes CASSFPGDGNTIYF. This chain connects TRBV5-8 to TRBJ1-3, with D possibly TRBD1 on 6 matching bases. This CDR3 has 14 residues. The V end lost 2 bases, the J end lost 3 bases, and 9 bases lay between the germline ends. Looked up from germline, CDR1 is SGHTS and CDR2 is YDEGEE.

The V call is TRBV3-1 (or the pseudogene TRBV3-2), the J call TRBJ2-5; possible D gene TRBD2, 5 bases. With 1 base removed from V and 7 bases from J, the gap between germline ends came to 13 bases. CDR3 length: 14 residues. Germline-derived CDR1 and CDR2 are LGHDT and YNNKEL (reference sequence). CDR3 residues: CASSQAQRPGTQYF. The CDR3 DNA reads TGTGCCAGCAGCCAAGCGCAGCGGCCGGGGACCCAGTACTTC.

This rearrangement joins TRBV28 to TRBJ1-1; D is unclear. The CDR3 runs to 19 residues. V was cut by 2 bases and J by 1 base, with 23 bases left in between. Germline CDR1 is MDHEN and CDR2 is SYDVKM. The CDR3 reads CASSLGRGIQFPRNTEAFF. In DNA form, the CDR3 reads TGTGCCAGCAGTTTAGGGCGGGGAATCCAGTTCCCTAGGAACACTGAAGCTTTCTTT.

V and J are TRBV29-1 and TRBJ2-1, with unresolved D. Per the germline V gene, CDR1 is SQVTM and CDR2 is ANQGSEA. This CDR3 region has 15 residues. V lost 0 bases, J lost 6 bases, and 15 bases lay in between. DNA for the CDR3: TGCAGCGTTGAAGATACGGGTAGCCCCCGCAATGAGCAGTTCTTC. Amino acids: CSVEDTGSPRNEQFF.

The chain recombines TRBV11-2 with TRBJ1-1; no reliable D call. V was clipped by 3 bases and J by 0 bases, with 5 bases between them. CDR1 and CDR2 from the germline V gene are SGHAT and FQNNGV. The CDR3 totals 13 residues. CDR3 loop: CASSLGLNTEAFF. As DNA, the CDR3 is TGTGCCAGCAGCTTGGGCCTGAACACTGAAGCTTTCTTT.

The CDR3 nucleotides read TGTGCCAGTAATGGCAGAAGCTCCTACGAGCAGTACTTC. It specifies CASNGRSSYEQYF. V and J are TRBV19 and TRBJ2-7; D ambiguous. V lost 7 bases to trimming and J lost 0 bases, with 10 bases between them. The CDR3 has 13 residues. Germline V gives CDR1 LNHDA, CDR2 SQIVND (reference sequence).

V usage is TRBV15 and J usage is TRBJ2-3; 9 nucleotides align to TRBD1. The trim removed 2 bases at V and 0 bases at J, leaving 6 bases unmatched. CDR1 is LNHNV and CDR2 is YYDKDF in the germline V gene (reference sequence). The CDR3 covers 17 residues. The CDR3 sequence: CATSRHAGQGSTDTQYF. In DNA form, the CDR3 reads TGTGCCACCAGCAGACACGCTGGACAGGGGAGCACAGATACGCAGTATTTT.

The J gene is TRBJ2-7, the V gene TRBV3-1 (or the pseudogene TRBV3-2); 7 bases align to TRBD2. CDR1 and CDR2 (germline): LGHDT, YNNKEL (reference sequence). V trimming: 4 bases; J trimming: 5 bases; junction bases outside the gene matches: 5. This CDR3 comprises 13 residues. CDR3 bases: TGTGCCAGCAGCCCGACTAGCCTGGACGAGCAGTACTTC. Translated: CASSPTSLDEQYF.

V usage is TRBV18 and J usage is TRBJ2-2, with D maybe TRBD2 (5 bases). CDR3 size: 14 residues. Germline CDR1 reads KGHSH; CDR2 reads LQKENI. Between the trimmed V and J ends, which lost 3 bases and 7 bases, there was a span of 12 bases. CDR3 loop: CASSPVRAGGELFF. The CDR3 DNA is TGTGCCAGCTCACCGGTGAGGGCTGGCGGGGAGCTGTTTTTT.

V and J are TRBV29-1 and TRBJ1-1; D might be TRBD1 (5 bases). V shed 4 bases and J shed 3 bases, with 18 bases lying between them. This CDR3 comprises 15 residues. In germline, CDR1 is SQVTM, CDR2 ANQGSEA. The CDR3 region has the DNA TGCAGCGTTGGGACGGGGGGGTCTGAGTACACTGAAGCTTTCTTT. This encodes CSVGTGGSEYTEAFF.

This clone was found once. The chain combines TRBV7-9 with TRBJ1-4, with D possibly being TRBD1 (5 bases). The CDR3 spans 14 residues. The germline gives CDR1 SEHNR, CDR2 FQNEAQ (reference sequence). With 3 bases removed from V and 7 bases from J, the gap between germline ends came to 12 bases. CDR3 DNA sequence: TGTGCCAGCAGCTTTTTCAGGGACTTTGAAAAACTGTTTTTT. Translation: CASSFFRDFEKLFF. Using reference TRBV7-9 and TRBJ1-4 for the parts outside the CDR3, the full variable domain is DTGVSQNPRHKITKRGQNVTFRCDPISEHNRLYWYRQTLGQGPEFLTYFQNEAQLEKSRLLSDRFSAERPKGSFSTLEIQRTEQGDSAMYLCASSFFRDFEKLFFGSGTQLSVL.

J is TRBJ1-2 and V is TRBV3-1 (or the pseudogene TRBV3-2); D gene ambiguous. Germline V gene data show CDR1 as LGHDT and CDR2 as YNNKEL (reference sequence). V was cut by 3 bases and J by 0 bases, with 11 bases left in between. The CDR3 consists of 15 residues. CDR3 sequence (DNA): TGTGCCAGCAGCCAGGACTTGAGCCCTAACTATGGCTACACCTTC. Its translation is CASSQDLSPNYGYTF.

The genes are TRBV5-6 and TRBJ1-2; D is unresolved. This CDR3 region has 15 residues. From germline, CDR1 is SGHDT and CDR2 YYEEEE. Trimming pared 4 bases from V and 0 bases from J, leaving 13 bases between. CDR3 loop: CASSPYTVTNYGYTF. The CDR3 DNA reads as TGTGCCAGCAGCCCCTACACAGTTACTAACTATGGCTACACCTTC.

The chain couples TRBV11-3 to TRBJ2-2; a possible D gene is TRBD2 (5 bases). CDR1 is SGHNT and CDR2 is YENEEA in the germline V gene. The V end lost 5 bases, the J end lost 4 bases, and 26 bases lay between the germline ends. CDR3 length equals 19 residues. CDR3 DNA: TGTGCCAGCAGCGGAAACCTGTACGGACTGGCCGTGGGCACCGGGGAGCTGTTTTTT. It encodes CASSGNLYGLAVGTGELFF.

In its sample, this clone was seen a few times. The chain links TRBV7-2 to TRBJ2-7, with a weak D call TRBD1 (5 bases). V lost 2 bases and J lost 5, with 10 bases in between. Germline lookup yields CDR1 SGHTA and CDR2 FQGNSA. The CDR3 is 13 residues long. CDR3 sequence reads: CASSLRGTHEQYF. In DNA, the CDR3 is TGTGCCAGCAGCTTAAGGGGTACCCACGAGCAGTACTTC.

The rearrangement joins TRBV11-3 to TRBJ2-1, with unresolved D. The germline CDR1 and CDR2 sequences are SGHNT and YENEEA. V gave up 3 bases and J gave up 7 bases, with 10 bases separating them. This CDR3 region has 13 residues. CDR3 DNA sequence: TGTGCCAGCAGCTTGGCTTTCGGGAATGAGCAGTTCTTC. It yields the protein CASSLAFGNEQFF.

The rearrangement uses TRBV10-1 and TRBJ1-5; 8 positions agree with TRBD1. V shed 6 bases and J 5 bases; nucleotides not matched to a gene: 6. There are 14 residues in the CDR3. CDR1 is WNHNN, CDR2 SYGVQD, per germline (reference sequence). CDR3 in DNA: TGCGCCAGCAGCGCAGGGGGCGTAGATCAGCCCCAGCATTTT. Amino acids: CASSAGGVDQPQHF.

This chain uses TRBV7-8 with TRBJ2-7, with 7 bases matching TRBD2. Looked up from germline, CDR1 is SGHVS and CDR2 is FQNEAQ. The CDR3 spans 16 residues. J gave up 1 base and V 3 bases, and 9 bases lay outside the gene matches. The CDR3 here is CASSFGGERTSYEQYF. The CDR3 nucleotides are TGTGCCAGCAGCTTTGGGGGGGAGCGCACTTCCTACGAGCAGTACTTC.

V and J are TRBV15 and TRBJ1-1, with 9 positions matching TRBD1. Trimming took 0 bases from V and 11 from J; bases not matched to a gene: 7. Germline V gene sequence: CDR1 LNHNV, CDR2 YYDKDF (reference sequence). The CDR3 consists of 14 residues. In DNA, the CDR3 is TGTGCCACCAGCAGAGATTTTGGGACAGGGTTGGCTTTCTTT. It encodes CATSRDFGTGLAFF. Variable domain in full (rest from reference TRBV15 and TRBJ1-1): DAMVIQNPRYQVTQFGKPVTLSCSQTLNHNVMYWYQQKSSQAPKLLFHYYDKDFNNEADTPDNFQSRRPNTSFCFLDIRSPGLGDTAMYLCATSRDFGTGLAFFGQGTRLTVV.

The V and J genes are TRBV5-6 and TRBJ2-7; 7 nucleotides agree with TRBD2. Germline values: CDR1 SGHDT, CDR2 YYEEEE. The CDR3 has 14 amino acids. Trimming took 4 bases from V and 1 from J; bases not matched to a gene: 5. The CDR3 bases are TGTGCCAGCAGCGGGGGGGGGTTTTCCTACGAGCAGTACTTC. The encoded protein is CASSGGGFSYEQYF. Filled out from reference TRBV5-6 and TRBJ2-7, the complete variable domain reads DAGVTQSPTHLIKTRGQQVTLRCSPKSGHDTVSWYQQALGQGPQFIFQYYEEEERQRGNFPDRFSGHQFPNYSSELNVNALLLGDSALYLCASSGGGFSYEQYFGPGTRLTVT.

This chain uses TRBV11-3 with TRBJ2-7, with TRBD2 matching 10 bases. The CDR3 totals 15 residues. The V segment lost 4 bases and the J segment 3 bases; nucleotides outside the gene matches: 6. CDR1 SGHNT and CDR2 YENEEA come from the germline V gene. This CDR3 is CASSYRTSGNYEQYF. CDR3 coding DNA: TGTGCCAGCAGCTACCGGACTAGCGGTAACTACGAGCAGTACTTC.

The CDR3 reads CASSALGGNEQYF. CDR3 nucleotide sequence: TGTGCCAGCAGTGCCTTAGGAGGGAACGAGCAGTACTTC. This chain connects TRBV25-1 to TRBJ2-7; possibly TRBD2 for D (6 bases). V lost 4 bases to trimming and J lost 5 bases, with 12 bases between them. The germline V gene has CDR1 MGHDK and CDR2 SYGVNS. The CDR3 has 13 residues.